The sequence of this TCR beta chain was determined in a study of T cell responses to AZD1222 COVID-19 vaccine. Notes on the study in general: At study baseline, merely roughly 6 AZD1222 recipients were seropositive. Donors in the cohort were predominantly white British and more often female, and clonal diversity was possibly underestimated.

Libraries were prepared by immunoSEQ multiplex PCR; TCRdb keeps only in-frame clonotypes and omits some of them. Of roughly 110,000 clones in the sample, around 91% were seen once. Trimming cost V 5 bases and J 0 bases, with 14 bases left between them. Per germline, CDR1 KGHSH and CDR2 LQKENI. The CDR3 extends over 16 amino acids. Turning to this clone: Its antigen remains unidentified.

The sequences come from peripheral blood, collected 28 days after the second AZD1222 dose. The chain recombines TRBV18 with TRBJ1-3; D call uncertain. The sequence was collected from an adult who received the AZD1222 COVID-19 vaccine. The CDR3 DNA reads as TGTGCCAGCTCAAGTTCAAGGGCCACCTCTGGAAACACCATATATTTT. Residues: CASSSSRATSGNTIYF.